These T cell receptor beta chains were read from a single sample in a study of early T cells in non-severe SARS-CoV-2 infection. TCRdb reprocessed the 5' RACE reads via MiXCR and lists one record per CDR3 protein. The table records about 36,000 distinct CDR3 sequences, 6% to 8% of them present only once. The sequenced sample was whole blood, obtained at baseline. Receptor source: an adult who was a healthcare worker with PCR-confirmed SARS-CoV-2 infection or an uninfected control (not recorded which). Both conserved end residues are part of each CDR3. Each record gives: clone size, J gene, D gene, V gene, CDR3 DNA, CDR3 protein. The D gene is left open where the match is weak. Rows may omit the clone size; those that give it use once, few, many or a size class.

>few|TRBJ1-5|.|TRBV20-1
TGCAGTGCTAGAGATGGAGGGGTCAATCAGCCCCAGCATTTT
CSARDGGVNQPQHF
>few|TRBJ2-1|TRBD1|TRBV10-2
TGCGCCAGCAGTGACCTACCGGGACAGAACAATGAGCAGTTCTTC
CASSDLPGQNNEQFF
>few|TRBJ1-3|.|TRBV12-5
TGTGCTAGTGGTTTGGGTAACTCTGGAAACACCATATATTTT
CASGLGNSGNTIYF
>few|TRBJ2-1|TRBD2|TRBV27
TGTGCCAGCAATCCTAGCGGACACTACAATGAGCAGTTCTTC
CASNPSGHYNEQFF
>.|TRBJ2-2|.|TRBV27
TGTGCCAGCAGTTTACGCTTCAGGGGAGTAAATACCGGGGAGCTGTTTTTT
CASSLRFRGVNTGELFF
>many|TRBJ2-1|.|TRBV20-1
TGCAGTGCTAGAGATAGCCTCGGCTCCTACAATGAGCAGTTCTTC
CSARDSLGSYNEQFF
>many|TRBJ1-5|.|TRBV9
TGTGCCAGCAGCAACACAAAGCATTTT
CASSNTKHF
>many|TRBJ2-7|TRBD2|TRBV12-3/TRBV12-4
TGTGCCAGCAGTCCCACCCCCGGCGCGGGAGCCTACGAGCAGTACTTC
CASSPTPGAGAYEQYF
>many|TRBJ2-5|TRBD1|TRBV11-1
TGTGCCAGCAGCCAAGGGACAGGTCAAGAGACCCAGTACTTC
CASSQGTGQETQYF
>many|TRBJ2-3|.|TRBV12-2
TGTGCAAGTCGCTTAAAGGCTCCCTACACAGATACGCAGTATTTT
CASRLKAPYTDTQYF
>many|TRBJ2-2|.|TRBV4-2
TGTGCCAGCAGTCAAGGAGGGACTGGGGGGACCGGGGAGCTGTTTTTT
CASSQGGTGGTGELFF
>few|TRBJ2-2|.|TRBV7-9
TGTGCCAGCAGCTTGTTTGACGGGGCCGGGGAGCTGTTTTTT
CASSLFDGAGELFF
>many|TRBJ2-7|TRBD2|TRBV6-5
TGTGCCAGCAGTCGCAGAGTGGGCGGGAGGGGATACGAGCAGTACTTC
CASSRRVGGRGYEQYF
>.|TRBJ2-7|TRBD2|TRBV6-1
TGTGCCAGCACCCAGACTAGCGGGAGCTACGAGCAGTACTTC
CASTQTSGSYEQYF
>many|TRBJ2-1|.|TRBV29-1
TGCAGCGTTGGAGGGGCGGAATTCCGATTTTACAATGAGCAGTTCTTC
CSVGGAEFRFYNEQFF
>many|TRBJ1-5|.|TRBV29-1
TGCAGCGTTTCAGACCCGGGTCAGCCCCAGCATTTT
CSVSDPGQPQHF
>many|TRBJ2-3|.|TRBV13
TGTGCCAGCAGCTTCCTCAGGGAGTTTCGGGCGGATACGCAGTATTTT
CASSFLREFRADTQYF
>.|TRBJ1-3|.|TRBV5-1
TGCGCCAGCCGTAGGGACGGGTCCCCTGGAAACACCATATATTTT
CASRRDGSPGNTIYF
>few|TRBJ2-5|.|TRBV6-2/TRBV6-3
TGTGCCAGCAGTGGCGCCAGGGGTTCGCAAGAGACCCAGTACTTC
CASSGARGSQETQYF
>few|TRBJ1-5|.|TRBV6-1
TGTGCCAGCACCAGGGACACCCTAGGTCAGCCCCAGCATTTT
CASTRDTLGQPQHF
>.|TRBJ2-1|TRBD2|TRBV7-9
TGTGCCAGCAGCTTAAAAGGAGGACTAGCGGACAATGAGCAGTTCTTC
CASSLKGGLADNEQFF
>.|TRBJ2-4|TRBD2|TRBV6-5
TGTGCCAGCAGTTACGGGGTCGGGGGGGTCGCCAAAAACATTCAGTACTTC
CASSYGVGGVAKNIQYF
>few|TRBJ1-3|.|TRBV19
TGTGCCAGCGCAAGGGGGGACTCTGGAAACACCATATATTTT
CASARGDSGNTIYF
>many|TRBJ2-3|.|TRBV4-1
TGCGCCAGCAGGCTAACCGAACGGACAGATACGCAGTATTTT
CASRLTERTDTQYF
>many|TRBJ2-1|.|TRBV11-3
TGTGCCAGCAGCTCCTTCGGAGGGGGCTCCTACAATGAGCAGTTCTTC
CASSSFGGGSYNEQFF
>.|TRBJ2-2|.|TRBV29-1
TGCAGCGTTGATCGCAGGCCCGGGGAGCTGTTTTTT
CSVDRRPGELFF
>many|TRBJ2-1|TRBD2|TRBV4-1
TGCGCCAGCAGCCACCCGGGACTAGCGGGAGGGCCTGGGATCAATGAGCAGTTCTTC
CASSHPGLAGGPGINEQFF
>many|TRBJ2-7|TRBD2|TRBV11-2
TGTGCCAGCAGCAAACAGACTAGCGGGAGGATTTACTACGAGCAGTACTTC
CASSKQTSGRIYYEQYF
>.|TRBJ2-1|.|TRBV20-1
TGCAGTGCTATCCTCGCGGGGCTCGACAATGAGCAGTTCTTC
CSAILAGLDNEQFF
>few|TRBJ1-1|TRBD1|TRBV3-1
TGTGCCAGCAGCCAAGCACCGGGACAGGGGAACACTGAAGCTTTCTTT
CASSQAPGQGNTEAFF
>few|TRBJ2-5|.|TRBV10-2
TGCGCCAGCAGTGAGAGGACTCGCCTAAAAGAGACCCAGTACTTC
CASSERTRLKETQYF
>few|TRBJ2-1|.|TRBV11-2
TGTGCCAGCAGCCTGTCTGTAGGTGAGAATGAGCAGTTCTTC
CASSLSVGENEQFF
>many|TRBJ1-5|.|TRBV18
TGTGCCAGCTCACCACGGGTAGCGGGGTCGGGGGAGCCCCAGCATTTT
CASSPRVAGSGEPQHF
>many|TRBJ2-2|TRBD1|TRBV7-9
TGTGCCAGCAGAGGCGCAGGGGGAGACACCGGGGAGCTGTTTTTT
CASRGAGGDTGELFF
>few|TRBJ1-5|TRBD1|TRBV28
TGTGCCAGCAGTTTAACGACAGGGTCCCAAAATCAGCCCCAGCATTTT
CASSLTTGSQNQPQHF
>many|TRBJ2-2|.|TRBV19
TGTGCCAGTAGAGGCCACGCCGGGGAGCTGTTTTTT
CASRGHAGELFF
>many|TRBJ2-5|TRBD2|TRBV6-5
TGTGCCAGCAGGGGACTAGCGGGTCGAGAGACCCAGTACTTC
CASRGLAGRETQYF
>few|TRBJ1-1|.|TRBV27
TGTGCCAGCAGTTTATCGGCAGGGCAAGCTTTCTTT
CASSLSAGQAFF
>many|TRBJ2-7|TRBD2|TRBV30
TGTGCCTGGAGTGATCCCGGGACTAGCGGGAGAAGGTACGAGCAGTACTTC
CAWSDPGTSGRRYEQYF
>many|TRBJ2-1|TRBD1|TRBV5-1
TGCGCCAGCAGAGAGGGGGCCGCTGAGGGGTACAATGAGCAGTTCTTC
CASREGAAEGYNEQFF
>.|TRBJ2-7|.|TRBV20-1
TGCAGTGCTCTCCGACGGGCCTACGAGCAGTACTTC
CSALRRAYEQYF